These 13 T cell receptor beta chains share one sample of origin, sequenced in a study of blood T cell repertoires in COVID-19. Profiled with immunoSEQ multiplex PCR; TCRdb holds only in-frame clones, not every one. The profile shows 150,000 to 200,000 clones, more than 75% of them singletons. Sequencing used peripheral blood. The receptor set was obtained from a middle-aged man with active or convalescent COVID-19.

V usage is TRBV2 and J usage is TRBJ2-3, with TRBD1 as a possible D gene (6 bases). This CDR3 is 14 amino acids long. Germline loops: CDR1 SNHLY, CDR2 FYNNEI. V gave up 7 bases and J gave up 1 base, with 12 bases separating them. In DNA, the CDR3 is TGTGCCAGCAAACAGGGTGGGGGCACAGATACGCAGTATTTT. Its translation is CASKQGGGTDTQYF.

The chain has TRBV15 and TRBJ1-5; D is possibly TRBD1 (6 bases). V was clipped by 0 bases and J by 4 bases, with 13 bases between them. The CDR3 contains 16 residues. The germline V gene has CDR1 LNHNV and CDR2 YYDKDF (reference sequence). CDR3 bases: TGTGCCACCAGCAGAGATTTGGGGCAGGGGAATCAGCCCCAGCATTTT. Translation gives CATSRDLGQGNQPQHF.

This chain joins TRBV7-9 and TRBJ1-5, with TRBD1 matching over 7 bases. This CDR3 region has 13 residues. The V segment lost 1 base and the J segment 7 bases; nucleotides outside the gene matches: 1. Germline V gene sequence: CDR1 SEHNR, CDR2 FQNEAQ (reference sequence). The CDR3 sequence: CASSLEGAQPQHF. CDR3 coding DNA: TGTGCCAGCAGCTTAGAGGGGGCCCAGCCCCAGCATTTT.

A few counts support this clone. CDR3: CAWRTGSSGNTIYF. The CDR3 bases are TGTGCCTGGAGGACAGGAAGCTCTGGAAACACCATATATTTT. The chain carries TRBV30 and TRBJ1-3, with D possibly TRBD1 on 6 matching bases. CDR3 length: 14 residues. Germline lookup yields CDR1 GTSNPN and CDR2 SVGIG (reference sequence). Trimming took 3 bases from V and 0 from J, leaving 9 bases between them.

This rearrangement joins TRBV12-3 or TRBV12-4 to TRBJ1-2, with 9 bases aligning to TRBD1. This CDR3 spans 13 amino acids. J gave up 7 bases and V 3 bases, and 3 bases lay outside the gene matches. The CDR3 nucleotides read TGTGCCAGCAGTTTGGGACAGGGTTTTGGCTACACCTTC. Its translation: CASSLGQGFGYTF.

This rearrangement joins TRBV5-5 to TRBJ2-5; tentatively, D is TRBD1 (5 bases). The CDR3 sequence is 14 residues long. Per the germline V gene, CDR1 is SGHKS and CDR2 is YYEKEE (reference sequence). Deletions cut 3 bases from V and 1 base from J, with 10 bases between. This CDR3 reads CASSSTGIQETQYF. DNA for the CDR3: TGTGCCAGCAGCTCCACAGGAATCCAAGAGACCCAGTACTTC.

The chain combines TRBV4-1 with TRBJ2-3, with 12 bases fitting TRBD1. The CDR3 sequence is 17 residues long. Trimming cost V 3 bases and J 5 bases; bases outside gene matches: 9. The V gene's germline CDR1 is MGHRA and CDR2 YSYEKL. The CDR3 loop reads CASSHGTGGMRRDTQYF. The DNA for the CDR3 is TGCGCCAGCAGCCACGGGACAGGGGGCATGAGGAGAGATACGCAGTATTTT.

This clone was picked up a small number of times. The chain joins TRBV3-1 (or the pseudogene TRBV3-2) to TRBJ1-2, with a weak D call TRBD1 (5 bases). Germline-derived CDR1 and CDR2 are LGHDT and YNNKEL (reference sequence). The CDR3 spans 11 residues. V lost 1 base and J lost 10, with 7 bases in between. Here the CDR3 DNA reads TGTGCCAGCAGCCAAGCGGGGGTCTACACCTTC. It encodes CASSQAGVYTF.

This clone was seen a single time. This chain uses TRBV23-1 with TRBJ1-2, with 8 bases fitting TRBD1. TRBV23-1 falls under the ORF class, with uncertain function. With 2 bases clipped from V and 3 bases from J, the junction kept 14 bases outside the gene matches. The CDR3 loop spans 18 amino acids. The chain's CDR3 is CASSQKPRTGLIHYGYTF. DNA for the CDR3: TGCGCCAGCAGTCAAAAGCCAAGGACAGGGCTAATTCACTATGGCTACACCTTC.

V gene TRBV11-2 combines with J gene TRBJ1-1, with 7 bases identical to TRBD1. The V gene's germline CDR1 is SGHAT and CDR2 FQNNGV. There are 14 residues in the CDR3. The junction had 8 bases not matched to a gene; V was cut back by 4 bases and J by 6 bases. This CDR3 reads CASSSNRGWAEAFF. The DNA for the CDR3 is TGTGCCAGCAGCTCAAACAGGGGTTGGGCTGAAGCTTTCTTT.

This chain joins TRBV5-1 and TRBJ1-1; 9 bases are shared with TRBD1. The CDR3 has 13 residues. Germline trimming cut 6 bases from V and 7 bases from J; bases unmatched to any gene: 7. CDR1 is SGHRS and CDR2 is YFSETQ in the germline V gene. The CDR3, as DNA: TGCGCCAGCACAGGACAGGGGCCGGGTGAAGCTTTCTTT. This sequence encodes CASTGQGPGEAFF.

The genes are TRBV6-2 or TRBV6-3 and TRBJ1-2; 9 nucleotides agree with TRBD1. The CDR3 runs 16 residues. Germline V gene sequence: CDR1 MNHEY, CDR2 SVGEGT. The J segment lost 4 bases and the V segment lost 6 bases, leaving 12 bases of the junction unmatched. Here the CDR3 reads CASSNPPRDRVYGYTF. CDR3 coding DNA: TGTGCCAGCAGCAACCCCCCACGGGACAGGGTCTATGGCTACACCTTC.

The J gene is TRBJ2-3, the V gene TRBV28; the match to TRBD2 covers 7 bases. The CDR3 length is 16 residues. V was clipped by 5 bases and J by 5 bases; unmatched bases: 13. Germline CDR1 MDHEN, CDR2 SYDVKM. The CDR3 DNA reads as TGTGCCAGCAGTGCCTCCCCTAGGGGAGGGGAAGATACGCAGTATTTT. Its translation is CASSASPRGGEDTQYF.